This TCR beta chain was retrieved from a study of human T cells and chemical hapten exposure. Across the whole study: Each patient's scalp received weekly diphenylcyclopropenone throughout the approximately 25-week study. Alopecia universalis, totalis or areata was present in patients who were mostly female. The study's findings and limits: Relative to controls, expanded TCRs formed significantly more large CDR3 similarity clusters.

TCRdb passed the RACE reads through MiXCR, listing each CDR3 protein once. The sample consists of more than 45,000 distinct CDR3 sequences, about an eighth of them appearing once. This sample's time point: patch test 3, about 24 weeks after DPC sensitization. The treatment: therapeutic diphenylcyclopropenone sensitization with weekly scalp DPC. Germline assignment: CDR1 MNHEY and CDR2 SVGAGI. Trimming took off 7 bases at V and 3 bases at J, with 13 bases between the two ends. CDR3 length equals 14 residues. This clonotype was detected only a few times. The antigen is not known. The source is a man aged 30-40 years with alopecia areata. Some clones in this sample may be carry-over from other donors' samples. The chain employs TRBV6-5 and TRBJ2-1; D may be TRBD1 or TRBD2 (6 bases each). The material was whole blood, obtained in connection with sensitization to the hapten diphenylcyclopropenone (DPC). The CDR3 sequence: CASNRGGIYNEQFF. The CDR3 DNA follows: TGTGCCAGCAATAGAGGGGGGATCTACAATGAGCAGTTCTTC.